These 30 T cell receptor beta chains were all obtained from the same sample, sequenced in a study of blood T cell repertoires in COVID-19. The repertoire was sequenced with immunoSEQ multiplex PCR; TCRdb's copy has only in-frame clones and lacks some. The sample carries hundreds of thousands of clones, approximately 87% recorded once. The sequenced sample consisted of peripheral blood. These receptor sequences come from a woman aged 60 to 75 with COVID-19, enrolled during active disease.

This clone was detected once. The chain joins TRBV5-1 to TRBJ1-4; 12 nucleotides line up with TRBD1. The length of the CDR3 is 16 residues. Germline CDR1 is SGHRS and CDR2 is YFSETQ. V lost 2 bases to trimming and J lost 4 bases; unmatched junction nucleotides: 3. The CDR3 region has the DNA TGCGCCAGCAGCTTTGGGACAGGGGGCGTTAATGAAAAACTGTTTTTT. Amino acids: CASSFGTGGVNEKLFF.

The rearrangement uses TRBV5-5 and TRBJ1-2; TRBD1 matches 7 bases. Germline trimming cut 4 bases from V and 4 bases from J; bases unmatched to any gene: 10. The CDR3 has 15 residues. Germline CDR1 and CDR2: SGHKS and YYEKEE (reference sequence). This CDR3 is CASSLGQFSGYGYTF. The CDR3 coding sequence is TGTGCCAGCAGCCTGGGACAGTTCTCAGGCTATGGCTACACCTTC.

The V and J genes are TRBV29-1 and TRBJ1-1, with no clear D. The V gene's germline CDR1 is SQVTM and CDR2 ANQGSEA. There are 12 residues in the CDR3. The V end lost 1 base, the J end lost 1 base, and 4 bases lay between the germline ends. The DNA for the CDR3 is TGCAGCGTTGAAGCAGGGAACACTGAAGCTTTCTTT. It specifies CSVEAGNTEAFF.

The V and J genes are TRBV11-3 and TRBJ2-1; TRBD1 matches at 7 bases. With 3 bases clipped from V and 8 bases from J, the junction kept 7 bases outside the gene matches. The CDR3 consists of 14 residues. Per germline, CDR1 SGHNT and CDR2 YENEEA. CDR3 nucleotide sequence: TGTGCCAGCAGCTTGGCTGACAGGGCCTATGAGCAGTTCTTC. Translated, it gives CASSLADRAYEQFF.

J is TRBJ2-7 and V is TRBV30, with 7 bases identical to TRBD2. The CDR3 spans 13 residues. Germline values: CDR1 GTSNPN, CDR2 SVGIG (reference sequence). The junction had 5 bases not matched to a gene; V was cut back by 4 bases and J by 2 bases. In DNA, the CDR3 is TGTGCCTGGAATAGGGAGGGACCCTACGAGCAGTACTTC. Protein sequence: CAWNREGPYEQYF.

This clone came up a few times. The J gene is TRBJ1-1, the V gene TRBV5-1; TRBD1 is a possible D gene (5 bases). V was shortened by 0 bases and J by 1 base, with 13 bases between the two germline ends. CDR1 is SGHRS and CDR2 is YFSETQ in the germline V gene. This CDR3 has 16 residues. CDR3 in amino acids: CASSLESGHRNTEAFF. DNA for the CDR3: TGCGCCAGCAGCTTGGAGTCCGGACACCGGAACACTGAAGCTTTCTTT.

The CDR3 bases are TGTGCTAGTGGTTTGGTGGGACTAGCGGGGGGGCACAATGAGCAGTTCTTC. It is translated as CASGLVGLAGGHNEQFF. The chain uses TRBV12-5 and TRBJ2-1, with 16 bases matching TRBD2. V gave up 0 bases and J gave up 5 bases; unmatched junction bases: 1. The CDR3 extends over 17 amino acids. Looked up from germline, CDR1 is LGHNT and CDR2 is FRNRAP.

The rearrangement links TRBV28 to TRBJ1-5, with no clear D. The length of the CDR3 is 12 residues. The germline gives CDR1 MDHEN, CDR2 SYDVKM. V lost 6 bases to trimming and J lost 1 base, with 4 bases between them. CDR3 nucleotides: TGTGCCAGCAGACAGAGCAATCAGCCCCAGCATTTT. Its protein product is CASRQSNQPQHF.

The chain couples TRBV24-1 to TRBJ2-2; 8 bases match TRBD1. CDR1 and CDR2 from the germline V gene are KGHDR and SFDVKD. The CDR3 totals 17 residues. The trim removed 5 bases at V and 3 bases at J, leaving 10 bases unmatched. CDR3: CATSAPDRGRHTGELFF. CDR3 nucleotides: TGTGCCACCAGTGCACCAGACAGGGGACGCCACACCGGGGAGCTGTTTTTT.

This chain connects TRBV6-6 to TRBJ2-1; possible D gene TRBD2, 7 bases. The CDR3 has 14 residues. V was trimmed by 5 bases and J by 7 bases, leaving 15 bases between them. Germline CDR1 is MNHNY and CDR2 is SVGAGI (reference sequence). The CDR3 region has the DNA TGTGCCAGCAGTCAAGGGGGGGCGGGGAATGAGCAGTTCTTC. It translates to CASSQGGAGNEQFF.

The rearrangement joins TRBV18 to TRBJ2-2; D ambiguous. V lost 3 bases to trimming and J lost 6 bases, with 11 bases between them. The germline V gene encodes CDR1 KGHSH and CDR2 LQKENI. CDR3 length equals 14 residues. CDR3 sequence: CASSPRSQAGELFF. CDR3 coding DNA: TGTGCCAGCTCACCCAGGTCCCAAGCCGGGGAGCTGTTTTTT.

The J gene is TRBJ2-3, the V gene TRBV27; TRBD1 might be the D (5 bases). Trimming removed 2 bases at V and 1 base at J, with 7 bases between. Germline V gene data show CDR1 as MNHEY and CDR2 as SMNVEV (reference sequence). The CDR3 covers 14 residues. CDR3 nucleotide sequence: TGTGCCAGCAGTTTAAGCAGGGGCACAGATACGCAGTATTTT. Translated, it gives CASSLSRGTDTQYF.

Only one count was recorded for this clone. V and J are TRBV4-2 and TRBJ2-1; 10 bases align to TRBD2. Looked up from germline, CDR1 is LGHNA and CDR2 is YNFKEQ. V lost 0 bases to trimming and J lost 7 bases; unmatched junction nucleotides: 6. This CDR3 contains 16 residues. The CDR3 here is CASSQDVAGGGNEQFF. DNA of the CDR3: TGTGCCAGCAGCCAAGATGTAGCGGGGGGTGGGAATGAGCAGTTCTTC.

The gene calls are TRBV6-6 and TRBJ2-2, with D possibly TRBD1 on 7 matching bases. Trimming left V 5 bases short and J 7 bases short, with 26 bases between. From germline, CDR1 is MNHNY and CDR2 SVGAGI (reference sequence). The CDR3 covers 18 residues. The CDR3 loop is CASSHGGQGGRSVGELFF. CDR3 bases: TGTGCCAGCAGTCACGGGGGACAAGGGGGCCGCTCGGTCGGGGAGCTGTTTTTT.

The chain has TRBV5-8 and TRBJ2-2; D is perhaps TRBD2 (6 bases). V was clipped by 7 bases and J by 0 bases, with 16 bases between them. The CDR3 is 16 amino acids. Germline CDR1 is SGHTS and CDR2 is YDEGEE. CDR3 amino acids: CASFRGRPSNTGELFF. The CDR3 region has the DNA TGTGCCAGCTTCCGAGGGAGGCCATCGAACACCGGGGAGCTGTTTTTT.

The gene calls are TRBV6-4 and TRBJ2-7; tentatively, D is TRBD1 (6 bases). Trimming shortened V by 4 bases and J by 0 bases, and 13 bases separated the two germline ends. The CDR3 runs to 15 residues. CDR1 and CDR2 (germline): MRHNA, SNTAGT. The CDR3: CASSVEGRGSYEQYF. DNA of the CDR3: TGTGCCAGCAGTGTGGAAGGCAGGGGCTCCTACGAGCAGTACTTC.

The chain couples TRBV6-5 to TRBJ1-5; 7 bases are shared with TRBD1. From germline, CDR1 is MNHEY and CDR2 SVGAGI. CDR3 size: 15 residues. V was clipped by 6 bases and J by 3 bases; unmatched bases: 8. The CDR3 loop reads CASRGDRDFNQPQHF. The CDR3 DNA sequence: TGTGCCAGCAGGGGGGACAGAGATTTCAATCAGCCCCAGCATTTT.

This clone was detected only a few times. V is TRBV3-1 (or the pseudogene TRBV3-2) and J is TRBJ2-2, with 10 nucleotides matching TRBD2. CDR1 and CDR2 from the germline V gene are LGHDT and YNNKEL (reference sequence). V trimming: 1 base; J trimming: 1 base; junction bases outside the gene matches: 6. The CDR3 spans 18 residues. CDR3 in DNA: TGTGCCAGCAGCCAAGGCAGGGGACTAGCGTTGAACACCGGGGAGCTGTTTTTT. Protein product: CASSQGRGLALNTGELFF.

This chain uses TRBV4-2 with TRBJ1-2; D is perhaps TRBD1 (6 bases). Trimming cost V 4 bases and J 4 bases, with 13 bases left between them. Germline V gene sequence: CDR1 LGHNA, CDR2 YNFKEQ. The CDR3 contains 14 residues. The CDR3 protein is CASSRRGGPYGYTF. CDR3 bases: TGTGCCAGCAGCCGGAGGGGGGGGCCCTATGGCTACACCTTC.

The chain carries TRBV3-1 (or the pseudogene TRBV3-2) and TRBJ1-1; weak D call: TRBD1 (5 bases). V lost 4 bases and J 3 bases, leaving 15 bases between the germline ends. The CDR3 loop spans 15 amino acids. CDR1 and CDR2 from the germline V gene are LGHDT and YNNKEL (reference sequence). CDR3 in DNA: TGTGCCAGCAGCCCTATCGGCAGGGTCGACACTGAAGCTTTCTTT. It specifies CASSPIGRVDTEAFF.

V is TRBV5-5 and J is TRBJ2-7; D is unclear. Germline-derived CDR1 and CDR2 are SGHKS and YYEKEE (reference sequence). V lost 0 bases to trimming and J lost 0 bases, with 4 bases between them. This CDR3 comprises 13 residues. CDR3 coding DNA: TGTGCCAGCAGCTTGGGCGCCTCCTACGAGCAGTACTTC. It specifies CASSLGASYEQYF.

This rearrangement joins TRBV7-2 to TRBJ2-3; 9 bases are a match to TRBD1. The CDR3 loop spans 16 amino acids. Trimming removed 7 bases from V and 2 bases from J; junction bases left unmatched: 10. Germline V gene lookup returns CDR1 SGHTA and CDR2 FQGNSA. This chain's CDR3 is CASIEQGALITDTQYF. The CDR3 DNA reads TGTGCCAGCATAGAACAGGGGGCCTTAATCACAGATACGCAGTATTTT.

The chain joins TRBV28 to TRBJ2-1; perhaps TRBD1 as D (7 bases). Looked up from germline, CDR1 is MDHEN and CDR2 is SYDVKM. Between the trimmed V and J ends, which lost 7 bases and 4 bases, there was a span of 14 bases. The CDR3 loop spans 14 amino acids. Written as DNA, the CDR3 is TGTGCCAGCATCCCCGCGGGACAGTACAATGAGCAGTTCTTC. It translates to CASIPAGQYNEQFF.

This chain connects TRBV7-3 to TRBJ2-2, with a tentative D call TRBD1 (6 bases). V lost 4 bases and J 4 bases, leaving 19 bases between the germline ends. Looked up from germline, CDR1 is SGHTA and CDR2 is FQGTGA. This CDR3 has 17 residues. In nucleotides, the CDR3 is TGTGCCAGCAGCTCGCCCGGGACATCGCGAGTCACCGGGGAGCTGTTTTTT. This codes for CASSSPGTSRVTGELFF.

The rearrangement joins TRBV29-1 to TRBJ1-1; D remains unclear. V gave up 0 bases and J gave up 3 bases, with 8 bases separating them. The CDR3 runs 13 residues. Germline lookup yields CDR1 SQVTM and CDR2 ANQGSEA. The CDR3, as DNA: TGCAGCGTTGAAGACCCCGAGGACACTGAAGCTTTCTTT. Translated, it gives CSVEDPEDTEAFF.

CDR3 protein: CASSSSWGGLVETQYF. The CDR3 bases are TGTGCCAGCAGTTCTTCCTGGGGGGGCCTGGTGGAGACCCAGTACTTC. This chain links TRBV28 with TRBJ2-5; possibly TRBD2 for D (7 bases). The CDR3 covers 16 residues. CDR1 MDHEN and CDR2 SYDVKM come from the germline V gene. V shed 4 bases and J shed 5 bases, with 20 bases lying between them.

The rearrangement joins TRBV3-1 (or the pseudogene TRBV3-2) to TRBJ1-2; the D gene is possibly TRBD1 (5 bases). There are 17 residues in the CDR3. Trimming removed 1 base at V and 3 bases at J, with 18 bases between. In germline, CDR1 is LGHDT, CDR2 YNNKEL (reference sequence). CDR3 amino acids: CASSQGRALPSHYGYTF. DNA of the CDR3: TGTGCCAGCAGCCAAGGCAGGGCTCTACCATCCCACTATGGCTACACCTTC.

The gene calls are TRBV5-1 and TRBJ1-1, with 7 bases matching TRBD1. This CDR3 has 13 residues. The V gene end was trimmed by 3 bases and the J gene end by 4 bases; junction bases not matched to a gene: 3. The germline gives CDR1 SGHRS, CDR2 YFSETQ. In DNA form, the CDR3 reads TGCGCCAGCAGCTCCACAGGGGCCACTGAAGCTTTCTTT. Translating it yields CASSSTGATEAFF.

The CDR3 region is CASSQTFPGGATDTQYF. DNA of the CDR3: TGCGCCAGCAGCCAGACGTTTCCGGGGGGGGCCACAGATACGCAGTATTTT. The chain combines TRBV4-1 with TRBJ2-3; 8 bases line up with TRBD2. CDR3 length equals 17 residues. CDR1 is MGHRA and CDR2 is YSYEKL in the germline V gene. Trimming at V came to 3 bases and at J to 2 bases, leaving 10 bases not matched to a gene.

The V gene is TRBV18, the J gene TRBJ1-1; a possible D gene is TRBD1 (6 bases). V gave up 0 bases and J gave up 1 base, with 12 bases separating them. This CDR3 has 16 amino acids. CDR1 is KGHSH and CDR2 is LQKENI in the germline V gene. CDR3 bases: TGTGCCAGCTCACCACCGACGGCGGGGGCGAACACTGAAGCTTTCTTT. Translated: CASSPPTAGANTEAFF.